This T cell receptor beta chain was found in a study of yellow fever vaccine responses in identical twins (dated by TCRdb to about 2018). Regarding the research as a whole: In identical twins, the study followed T cell clones that responded to the vaccine with precision. Broad study findings and their caveats: The T cell response to vaccination in identical twins was reported by the authors to appear partly convergent and partly personalized.

The germline V gene gives CDR1 as LGHNA and CDR2 as YNFKEQ. The junction carries 9 bases between V and J, which are trimmed by 0 bases and 0 bases respectively. From its cysteine to its phenylalanine, the CDR3 spans 16 amino acids. Of all the DNA, just the CDR3 is kept, 48 bases in frame from base 1. As for this clonotype: This clone's antigen is unknown. The input lacks base qualities; no much larger clone sits a single base away.

Library method: RT-PCR. Instrument used: Illumina HiSeq 2500. TCRdb ran its own pipeline on the public reads, namely fastp trimming at Q25 and MiXCR clone calling, and kept in-frame beta chains. Entries that share a CDR3 protein sequence are merged under the most common genes and DNA. A total of 350 to 450 distinct CDR3 sequences appear in this sample, about 88% of them only once. Approximately 13% of the sample is held by the ten biggest clonotypes. Sequences were derived from T cells from blood (PBMCs), unsorted or a sorted subset (not recorded which), sampled before or after yellow fever vaccination (not recorded which). This receptor was taken from a woman under 30 who received the yellow fever vaccine. Donor details come from another sample of the same person, matched by shared clones. The chain is encoded by TRBV4-2 joined to TRBJ2-1; no D gene call is confident. The DNA sequence follows: TGTGCCAGCAGCCAAGACAGTTCCCTCTCCTACAATGAGCAGTTCTTC. Its translation is CASSQDSSLSYNEQFF.